The clone carrying this T cell receptor beta chain was detected only a few times. TCR sequencing used cDNA made by reverse transcription of extracted RNA. This table comes from immunoSEQ multiplex PCR, and its TCRdb copy is limited to in-frame clones, with some not included. The profile shows approximately 300,000 clones, roughly 64% of them singletons. Germline CDR1 LGHNA, CDR2 YSLEER. The length of the CDR3 is 13 residues. The ends were cut back, 1 base at V and 5 bases at J, with 9 bases in the middle. Treatment given: oral pan-JAK inhibitor, 5-10 mg twice daily. Individuals with alopecia areata gave both lesional scalp punch biopsies and peripheral blood for collection. The record originates from a study of CD8+ T cells in alopecia areata. About the study: By percentage of affected scalp area, the severity of treated patients was scored.

The TCR comes from a human donor with alopecia areata. This sample comprised CD4+ T cells sorted from blood, obtained at week 24, from a patient treated with tofacitinib. This sequence joins TRBV4-3 and TRBJ2-7; tentatively, D is TRBD1 (5 bases). CDR3 sequence: CASSQVLRDEQYF. In DNA, the CDR3 is TGCGCCAGCAGCCAAGTCCTCAGGGACGAGCAGTACTTC.